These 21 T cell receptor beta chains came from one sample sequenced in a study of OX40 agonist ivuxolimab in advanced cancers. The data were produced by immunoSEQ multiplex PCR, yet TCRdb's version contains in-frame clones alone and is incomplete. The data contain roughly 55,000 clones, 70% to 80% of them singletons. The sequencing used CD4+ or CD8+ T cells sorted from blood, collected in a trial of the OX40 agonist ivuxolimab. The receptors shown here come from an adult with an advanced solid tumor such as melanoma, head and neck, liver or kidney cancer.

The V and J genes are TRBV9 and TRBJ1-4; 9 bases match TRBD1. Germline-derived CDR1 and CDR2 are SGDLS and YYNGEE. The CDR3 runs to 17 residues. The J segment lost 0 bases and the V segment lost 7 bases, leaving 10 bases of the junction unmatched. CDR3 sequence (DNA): TGTGCCAGCGGTGCCGGGACAGGGCTTGCAACTAATGAAAAACTGTTTTTT. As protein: CASGAGTGLATNEKLFF.

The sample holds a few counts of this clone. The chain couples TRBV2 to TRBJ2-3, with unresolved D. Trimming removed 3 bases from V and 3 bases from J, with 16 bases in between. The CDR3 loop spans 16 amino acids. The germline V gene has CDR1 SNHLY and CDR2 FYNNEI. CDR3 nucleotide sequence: TGTGCCAGCAGTGACGGTTTTGGCTTTTCGACAGATACGCAGTATTTT. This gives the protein CASSDGFGFSTDTQYF. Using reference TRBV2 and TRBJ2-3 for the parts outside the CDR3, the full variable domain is EPEVTQTPSHQVTQMGQEVILRCVPISNHLYFYWYRQILGQKVEFLVSFYNNEISEKSEIFDDQFSVERPDGSNFTLKIRSTKLEDSAMYFCASSDGFGFSTDTQYFGPGTRLTVL.

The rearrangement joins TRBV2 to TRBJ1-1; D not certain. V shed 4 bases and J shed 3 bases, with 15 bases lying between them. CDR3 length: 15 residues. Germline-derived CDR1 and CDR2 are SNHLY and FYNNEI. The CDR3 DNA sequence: TGTGCCAGCAGTGCCTCCCGGGTCGGGGACACTGAAGCTTTCTTT. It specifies CASSASRVGDTEAFF.

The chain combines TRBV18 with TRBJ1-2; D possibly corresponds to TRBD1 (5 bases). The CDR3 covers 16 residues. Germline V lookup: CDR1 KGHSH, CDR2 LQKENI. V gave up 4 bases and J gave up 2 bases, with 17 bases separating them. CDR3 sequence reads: CASSRDRGLTNYGYTF. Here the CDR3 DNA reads TGTGCCAGCTCACGAGATAGGGGCTTGACAAACTATGGCTACACCTTC.

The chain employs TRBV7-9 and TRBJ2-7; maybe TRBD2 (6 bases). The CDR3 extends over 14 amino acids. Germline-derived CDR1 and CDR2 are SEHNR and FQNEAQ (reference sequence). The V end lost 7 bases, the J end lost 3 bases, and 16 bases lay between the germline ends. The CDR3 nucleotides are TGTGCCAGCACCGGAGGGCTAGGGTTCTACGAGCAGTACTTC. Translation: CASTGGLGFYEQYF. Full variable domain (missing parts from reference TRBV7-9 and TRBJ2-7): DTGVSQNPRHKITKRGQNVTFRCDPISEHNRLYWYRQTLGQGPEFLTYFQNEAQLEKSRLLSDRFSAERPKGSFSTLEIQRTEQGDSAMYLCASTGGLGFYEQYFGPGTRLTVT.

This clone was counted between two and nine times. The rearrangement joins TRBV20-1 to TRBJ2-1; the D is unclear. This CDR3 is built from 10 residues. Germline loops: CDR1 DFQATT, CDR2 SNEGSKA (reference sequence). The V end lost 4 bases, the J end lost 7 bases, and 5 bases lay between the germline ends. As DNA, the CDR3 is TGCAGTGCTACCGGAAATGAGCAGTTCTTC. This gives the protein CSATGNEQFF.

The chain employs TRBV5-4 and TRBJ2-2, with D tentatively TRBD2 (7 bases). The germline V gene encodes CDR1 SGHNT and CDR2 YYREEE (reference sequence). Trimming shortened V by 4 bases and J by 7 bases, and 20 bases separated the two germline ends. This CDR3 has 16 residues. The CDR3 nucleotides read TGTGCCAGCAGCCCGGCGGGCGGGGGCGCAGGCGGGGAGCTGTTTTTT. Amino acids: CASSPAGGGAGGELFF.

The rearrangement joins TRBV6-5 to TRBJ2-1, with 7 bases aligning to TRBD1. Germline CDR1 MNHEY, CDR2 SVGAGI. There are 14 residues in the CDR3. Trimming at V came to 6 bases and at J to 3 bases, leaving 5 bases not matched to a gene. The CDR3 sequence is CASSTGTDYNEQFF. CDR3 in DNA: TGTGCCAGCAGCACCGGGACAGACTACAATGAGCAGTTCTTC.

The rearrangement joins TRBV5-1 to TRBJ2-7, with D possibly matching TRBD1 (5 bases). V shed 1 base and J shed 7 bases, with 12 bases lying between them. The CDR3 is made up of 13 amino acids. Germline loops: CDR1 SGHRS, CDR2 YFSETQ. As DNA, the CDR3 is TGCGCCAGCAGCTTGTCAGGGTTGAGGGAGCAGTACTTC. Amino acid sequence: CASSLSGLREQYF.

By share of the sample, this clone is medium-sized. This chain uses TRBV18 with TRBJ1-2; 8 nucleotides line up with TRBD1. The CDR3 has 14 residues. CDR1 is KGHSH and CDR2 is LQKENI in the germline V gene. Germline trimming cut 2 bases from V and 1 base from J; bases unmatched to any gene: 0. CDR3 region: CASSPGQGNYGYTF. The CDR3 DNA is TGTGCCAGCTCACCAGGACAGGGTAACTATGGCTACACCTTC. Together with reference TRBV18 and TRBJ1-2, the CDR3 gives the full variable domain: NAGVMQNPRHLVRRRGQEARLRCSPMKGHSHVYWYRQLPEEGLKFMVYLQKENIIDESGMPKERFSAEFPKEGPSILRIQQVVRGDSAAYFCASSPGQGNYGYTFGSGTRLTVV.

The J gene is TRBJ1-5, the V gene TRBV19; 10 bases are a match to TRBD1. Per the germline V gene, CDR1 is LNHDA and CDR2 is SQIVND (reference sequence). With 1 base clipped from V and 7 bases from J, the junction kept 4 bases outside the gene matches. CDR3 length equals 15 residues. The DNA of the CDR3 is TGTGCCAGTAGTATAGCCGGACAGGGGGGACAGCCCCAGCATTTT. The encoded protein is CASSIAGQGGQPQHF. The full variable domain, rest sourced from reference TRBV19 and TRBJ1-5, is DGGITQSPKYLFRKEGQNVTLSCEQNLNHDAMYWYRQDPGQGLRLIYYSQIVNDFQKGDIAEGYSVSREKKESFPLTVTSAQKNPTAFYLCASSIAGQGGQPQHFGDGTRLSIL.

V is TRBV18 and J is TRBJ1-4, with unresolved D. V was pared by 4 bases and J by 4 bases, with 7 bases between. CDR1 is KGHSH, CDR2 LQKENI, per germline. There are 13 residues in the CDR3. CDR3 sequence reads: CASSRGVNEKLFF. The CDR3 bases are TGTGCCAGCTCACGGGGAGTTAATGAAAAACTGTTTTTT.

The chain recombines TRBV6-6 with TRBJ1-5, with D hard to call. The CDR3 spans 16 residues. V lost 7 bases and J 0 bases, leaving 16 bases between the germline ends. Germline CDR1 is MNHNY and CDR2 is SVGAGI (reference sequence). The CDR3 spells CASIEDGAYSNQPQHF. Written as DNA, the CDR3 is TGTGCCAGCATCGAGGACGGAGCCTATAGCAATCAGCCCCAGCATTTT.

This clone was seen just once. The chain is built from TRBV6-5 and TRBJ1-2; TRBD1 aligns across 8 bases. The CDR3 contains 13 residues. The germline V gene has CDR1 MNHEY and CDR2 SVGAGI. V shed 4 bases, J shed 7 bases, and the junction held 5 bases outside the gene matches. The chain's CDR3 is CASSSGGASGYTF. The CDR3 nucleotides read TGTGCCAGCAGTTCAGGGGGCGCGTCTGGCTACACCTTC.

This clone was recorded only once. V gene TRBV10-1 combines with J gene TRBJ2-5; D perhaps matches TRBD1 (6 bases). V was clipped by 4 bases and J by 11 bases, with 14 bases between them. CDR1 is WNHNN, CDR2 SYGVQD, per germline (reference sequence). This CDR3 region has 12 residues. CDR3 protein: CASSATGREQYF. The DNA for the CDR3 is TGCGCCAGCAGTGCTACAGGGAGAGAGCAGTACTTC.

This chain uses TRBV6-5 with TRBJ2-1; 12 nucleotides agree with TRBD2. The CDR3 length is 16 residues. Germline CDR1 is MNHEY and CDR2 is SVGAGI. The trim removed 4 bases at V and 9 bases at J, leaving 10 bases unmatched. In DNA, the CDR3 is TGTGCCAGCAGTTCCCCGACTAGCGGGAGTAGCGGTGAGCAGTTCTTC. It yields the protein CASSSPTSGSSGEQFF.

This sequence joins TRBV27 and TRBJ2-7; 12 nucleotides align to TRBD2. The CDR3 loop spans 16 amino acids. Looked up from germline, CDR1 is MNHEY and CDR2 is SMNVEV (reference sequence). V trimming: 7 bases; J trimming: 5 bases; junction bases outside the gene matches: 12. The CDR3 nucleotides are TGTGCCAGCACTACCCTAGGGACTAGCGGGTTCCACGAGCAGTACTTC. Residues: CASTTLGTSGFHEQYF.

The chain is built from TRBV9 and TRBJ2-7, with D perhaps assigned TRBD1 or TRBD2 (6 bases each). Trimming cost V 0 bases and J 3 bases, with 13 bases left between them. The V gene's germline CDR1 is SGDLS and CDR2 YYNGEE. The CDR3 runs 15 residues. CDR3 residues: CASSVAPGADYEQYF. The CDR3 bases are TGTGCCAGCAGCGTAGCCCCGGGGGCTGACTACGAGCAGTACTTC.

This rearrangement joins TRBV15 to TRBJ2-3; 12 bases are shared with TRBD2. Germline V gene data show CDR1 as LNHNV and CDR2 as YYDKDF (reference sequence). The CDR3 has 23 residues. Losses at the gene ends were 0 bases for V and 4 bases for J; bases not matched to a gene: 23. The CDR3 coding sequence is TGTGCCACCAGCAGAGATCAACCCCTAGCGGGGGGGCCTGGGAAACCCCACCCAGATACGCAGTATTTT. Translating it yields CATSRDQPLAGGPGKPHPDTQYF.

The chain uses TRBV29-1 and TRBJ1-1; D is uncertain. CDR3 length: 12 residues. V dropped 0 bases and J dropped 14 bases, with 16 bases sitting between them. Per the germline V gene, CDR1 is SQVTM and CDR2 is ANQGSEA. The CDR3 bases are TGCAGCGTTGAAGATAATGAAGAGAGTCGCTTCTTT. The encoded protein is CSVEDNEESRFF.

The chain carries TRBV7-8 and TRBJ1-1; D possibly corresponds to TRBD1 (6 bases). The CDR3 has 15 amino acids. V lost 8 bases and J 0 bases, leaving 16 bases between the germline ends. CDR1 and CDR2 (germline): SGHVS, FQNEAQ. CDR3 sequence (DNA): TGTGCCAGCGGAAACAGGGCCTTGGTGAACACTGAAGCTTTCTTT. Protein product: CASGNRALVNTEAFF.